This TCR beta chain appears in the sequencing data of a study of OX40 agonist ivuxolimab in advanced cancers. Study-wide findings and caveats: Doses of 0.1 to 3.0 mg/kg were accompanied by clonal expansion of CD4+ and CD8+ blood T cells by week 6.

At baseline, cycle 4 day 1, and cycle 7 day 1, blood was sampled. Sequencing used immunoSEQ multiplex PCR; TCRdb keeps in-frame clones, though not all of them. The data hold tens of thousands of clones, with 85% to 90% observed a single time. Germline CDR1 is SGHNT and CDR2 is YENEEA. The CDR3 has 14 residues. V lost 1 base and J lost 3, with 9 bases in between. As regards this clone: Its antigen is not known.

This clonotype was obtained from an adult with an advanced solid tumor such as melanoma, head and neck, liver or kidney cancer. This sample comprised CD4+ or CD8+ T cells sorted from blood, obtained in a trial of the OX40 agonist ivuxolimab. This chain joins TRBV11-3 and TRBJ1-1, with D uncertain. DNA of the CDR3: TGTGCCAGCAGCTTAGTATCCGTGGACACTGAAGCTTTCTTT. Translating it yields CASSLVSVDTEAFF.